A single sample is the source of the 9 T cell receptor beta chains below, sequenced in a study of blood T cell repertoires in COVID-19. Some clones are missing from TCRdb's copy, which holds only in-frame ones; the method was immunoSEQ multiplex PCR. The data contain 68,000 or so clones, over 60% of them singletons. Input material: peripheral blood. The source is a human donor in a cohort sampled during active COVID-19.

The rearrangement uses TRBV6-1 and TRBJ2-2; 11 bases are a match to TRBD2. This CDR3 comprises 17 residues. After removal of 4 bases from V and 0 bases from J, the junction contained 4 bases not matched to a gene. The germline gives CDR1 MNHNS, CDR2 SASEGT. CDR3 in DNA: TGTGCCAGCAGTGGACTAGCGGGGCCTACGAACACCGGGGAGCTGTTTTTT. Its protein product is CASSGLAGPTNTGELFF.

The V gene is TRBV28, the J gene TRBJ1-2, with a weak D call TRBD1 (5 bases). The germline V gene encodes CDR1 MDHEN and CDR2 SYDVKM. The V gene lost 3 bases and the J gene lost 3 bases, with 14 bases spanning the gap. The CDR3 spans 15 residues. CDR3 nucleotide sequence: TGTGCCAGCAGTTTTTCGGGACTCCAGTACTATGGCTACACCTTC. Its translation: CASSFSGLQYYGYTF.

This clone was counted a few times. The gene calls are TRBV5-1 and TRBJ1-1, with a tentative D call TRBD1 (5 bases). The V gene lost 3 bases and the J gene lost 4 bases, with 13 bases spanning the gap. CDR1 is SGHRS, CDR2 YFSETQ, per germline. This CDR3 has 14 residues. The CDR3 here is CASSYDMQGTEAFF. CDR3 nucleotides: TGCGCCAGCAGCTACGACATGCAGGGCACTGAAGCTTTCTTT.

This sequence joins TRBV28 and TRBJ2-5; 9 bases match TRBD2. V shed 5 bases and J 2 bases; nucleotides not matched to a gene: 0. This CDR3 has 13 residues. Looked up from germline, CDR1 is MDHEN and CDR2 is SYDVKM. As DNA, the CDR3 is TGTGCCAGCAGTAGCGGGGGGCAAGAGACCCAGTACTTC. Translation gives CASSSGGQETQYF.

This clone appeared a few times. The chain employs TRBV19 and TRBJ2-7; D unclear. The CDR3 extends over 15 amino acids. Looked up from germline, CDR1 is LNHDA and CDR2 is SQIVND (reference sequence). Between the trimmed V and J ends, which lost 1 base and 2 bases, there was a span of 12 bases. The CDR3: CASSIGANSPYEQYF. The CDR3 region has the DNA TGTGCCAGTAGTATAGGGGCTAACAGTCCCTACGAGCAGTACTTC.

The J gene is TRBJ2-5, the V gene TRBV7-2; 7 nucleotides line up with TRBD1. The germline V gene encodes CDR1 SGHTA and CDR2 FQGNSA. CDR3 length equals 13 residues. The J segment lost 3 bases and the V segment lost 6 bases, leaving 4 bases of the junction unmatched. CDR3 residues: CASSPTGEETQYF. CDR3 DNA: TGTGCCAGCAGTCCAACAGGGGAAGAGACCCAGTACTTC.

This clone was recorded a few times. The V and J genes are TRBV28 and TRBJ2-4; TRBD2 matches at 8 bases. This CDR3 comprises 13 residues. The trim removed 7 bases at V and 7 bases at J, leaving 6 bases unmatched. Per the germline V gene, CDR1 is MDHEN and CDR2 is SYDVKM. The CDR3 coding sequence is TGTGCCAGCACCGGCCCGGGGGGGAACATTCAGTACTTC. Protein product: CASTGPGGNIQYF.

The rearrangement joins TRBV11-2 to TRBJ2-5, with 8 nucleotides matching TRBD1. The germline V gene encodes CDR1 SGHAT and CDR2 FQNNGV. The CDR3 runs 15 residues. V was pared by 5 bases and J by 5 bases, with 10 bases of the junction left unmatched. CDR3 DNA sequence: TGTGCCAGCAGCCTGACGGGACAGGTTCTGGAGACCCAGTACTTC. The encoded protein is CASSLTGQVLETQYF.

This clone occurred a few times. The chain is built from TRBV28 and TRBJ1-5; TRBD1 might be the D (5 bases). Trimming pared 3 bases from V and 2 bases from J, leaving 11 bases between. This CDR3 contains 15 residues. Germline assignment: CDR1 MDHEN and CDR2 SYDVKM. The DNA for the CDR3 is TGTGCCAGCAGTTTTCTGGCGGGGGGCAATCAGCCCCAGCATTTT. This encodes CASSFLAGGNQPQHF.